The 20 T cell receptor beta chains below come from one sample, sequenced in a study of identical twins. Each CDR3 protein is one row after TCRdb ran MiXCR on the 5' RACE reads. The repertoire holds around 1.7 million distinct CDR3 sequences, about 32% seen once, with 0.25% to 0.3% in the top ten. What was sequenced was cord blood. Receptors were obtained from a newborn girl in good health.

The V call is TRBV7-9, the J call TRBJ2-2; perhaps TRBD1 as D (5 bases). V shed 6 bases and J shed 4 bases, with 12 bases lying between them. The germline gives CDR1 SEHNR, CDR2 FQNEAQ (reference sequence). CDR3 length: 14 amino acids. This CDR3 is CASRGPSFTGELFF. CDR3 nucleotide sequence: TGTGCCAGCAGGGGGCCCAGTTTCACCGGGGAGCTGTTTTTT.

The rearrangement joins TRBV2 to TRBJ1-6; 9 nucleotides match TRBD1. Per the germline V gene, CDR1 is SNHLY and CDR2 is FYNNEI. After removal of 7 bases from V and 6 bases from J, the junction contained 4 bases not matched to a gene. The CDR3 spans 14 residues. Written as DNA, the CDR3 is TGTGCCAGCAATCAACAGGGGGCTAATTCACCCCTCCACTTT. This codes for CASNQQGANSPLHF.

This chain uses TRBV20-1 with TRBJ2-1; the match to TRBD1 covers 8 bases. The DNA matches TRBJ2-7 better at its end, which makes the J call doubtful. Germline CDR1 and CDR2: DFQATT and SNEGSKA (reference sequence). This CDR3 has 14 residues. DNA of the CDR3: TGCAGTGCTCACCCAGGGGGCTCCTCCTACGAGCAGTACTTC. Protein sequence: CSAHPGGSSYEQYF.

J is TRBJ2-4 and V is TRBV7-2; 8 nucleotides agree with TRBD1. V shed 5 bases, J shed 0 bases, and the junction held 3 bases outside the gene matches. The CDR3 totals 15 residues. Germline-derived CDR1 and CDR2 are SGHTA and FQGNSA. The CDR3 DNA follows: TGTGCCAGCAGCGGACAGGGACAAGCCAAAAACATTCAGTACTTC. Translated: CASSGQGQAKNIQYF.

This clonotype was detected only a few times. V is TRBV21-1 and J is TRBJ1-5. TRBV21-1 is assigned pseudogene status. CDR3 length equals 12 residues. The CDR3 DNA is TGTGCCAGTCACGGTAGCAATCAGCCCCAGCATTTT. It is translated as CASHGSNQPQHF.

This clonotype was counted between two and nine times. The gene calls are TRBV5-1 and TRBJ2-1, with 11 bases that match TRBD2. With V trimmed by 0 bases and J by 8 bases, 1 base remained unmatched. Germline CDR1 SGHRS, CDR2 YFSETQ. The length of the CDR3 is 14 residues. The CDR3 reads CASSLEGLADEQFF. For the CDR3, the DNA is TGCGCCAGCAGCTTGGAGGGACTAGCGGATGAGCAGTTCTTC. Full variable domain (outside the CDR3, taken from reference TRBV5-1 and TRBJ2-1): KAGVTQTPRYLIKTRGQQVTLSCSPISGHRSVSWYQQTPGQGLQFLFEYFSETQRNKGNFPGRFSGRQFSNSRSEMNVSTLELGDSALYLCASSLEGLADEQFFGPGTRLTVL.

This chain links TRBV3-1 with TRBJ1-2; the D is unclear. The CDR3 loop spans 15 amino acids. Germline V gives CDR1 LGHDT, CDR2 YNNKEL (reference sequence). Trimming left V 1 base short and J 1 base short, with 10 bases between. The CDR3 protein is CASSQALQVNYGYTF. The DNA of the CDR3 is TGTGCCAGCAGCCAAGCTCTTCAGGTTAACTATGGCTACACCTTC.

The gene calls are TRBV3-1 and TRBJ2-7; 10 bases are shared with TRBD2. Unmatched junction bases numbered 7, after V lost 4 bases and J lost 10 bases. Per germline, CDR1 LGHDT and CDR2 YNNKEL (reference sequence). CDR3 length: 13 amino acids. The CDR3 coding sequence is TGTGCCAGCAGCCGGCGAAGCGGGAGGGATCAGTACTTC. This codes for CASSRRSGRDQYF.

The chain has TRBV10-3 and TRBJ1-2, with unresolved D. The CDR3 runs to 14 residues. Germline assignment: CDR1 ENHRY and CDR2 SYGVKD. The germline V and J ends were trimmed by 0 bases and 3 bases, with 8 bases remaining between them. The CDR3 region is CAISESNTHYGYTF. The DNA for the CDR3 is TGTGCCATCAGTGAGTCGAACACCCACTATGGCTACACCTTC.

This clonotype was seen a few times. The CDR3 is CSAQGLYGYTF. Here the CDR3 DNA reads TGCAGCGCACAGGGGTTGTATGGCTACACCTTC. V is TRBV29-1 and J is TRBJ1-2; 7 nucleotides align to TRBD1. V gave up 7 bases and J gave up 5 bases; unmatched junction bases: 4. Germline V gives CDR1 SQVTM, CDR2 ANQGSEA. CDR3 length equals 11 residues.

The CDR3 region is CAISENQGARSNTEAFF. CDR3 nucleotides: TGTGCCATCAGTGAGAACCAGGGGGCGAGGTCGAACACTGAAGCTTTCTTT. The rearrangement joins TRBV10-3 to TRBJ1-1, with 8 bases that match TRBD1. V was pared by 2 bases and J by 1 base, with 9 bases of the junction left unmatched. Per the germline V gene, CDR1 is ENHRY and CDR2 is SYGVKD. This CDR3 comprises 17 residues.

The V gene is TRBV27, the J gene TRBJ2-1, with 7 bases lining up with TRBD2. The CDR3 extends over 17 amino acids. The junction had 5 bases not matched to a gene; V was cut back by 0 bases and J by 0 bases. From germline, CDR1 is MNHEY and CDR2 SMNVEV (reference sequence). This CDR3 is CASSLSSLASSYNEQFF. For the CDR3, the DNA is TGTGCCAGCAGTTTATCGTCACTAGCGAGCTCCTACAATGAGCAGTTCTTC.

The chain couples TRBV12-3 or TRBV12-4 to TRBJ2-5; the match to TRBD1 covers 9 bases. The last part of the DNA fits TRBJ2-7 better; the J call may be wrong. The CDR3 is made up of 15 amino acids. The CDR3 DNA is TGTGCCAGCACCACATACAACAGGGGGCGCTACGAGCAGTACTTC. Translated: CASTTYNRGRYEQYF.

This clonotype was counted a few times. The gene calls are TRBV5-1 and TRBJ1-1, with D unresolved. The germline V and J ends were trimmed by 4 bases and 4 bases, with 14 bases remaining between them. The CDR3 covers 14 residues. Germline values: CDR1 SGHRS, CDR2 YFSETQ. CDR3 amino acids: CASSRAAFPTEAFF. The CDR3 DNA follows: TGCGCCAGCAGCCGGGCGGCATTCCCCACTGAAGCTTTCTTT.

V and J are TRBV27 and TRBJ2-1; 7 bases fit TRBD2. The CDR3 runs 15 residues. The germline V gene encodes CDR1 MNHEY and CDR2 SMNVEV (reference sequence). V lost 4 bases, J lost 3 bases, and 6 bases stayed unmatched. This CDR3 reads CASSWASGYYNEQFF. CDR3 sequence (DNA): TGTGCCAGCAGTTGGGCTAGCGGCTACTACAATGAGCAGTTCTTC.

This clonotype occurred a few times. V usage is TRBV20-1 and J usage is TRBJ2-7, with 11 nucleotides matching TRBD2. CDR3 length equals 16 residues. With V trimmed by 5 bases and J by 2 bases, 11 bases remained unmatched. The germline V gene encodes CDR1 DFQATT and CDR2 SNEGSKA (reference sequence). For the CDR3, the DNA is TGCAGTGCTCCCTTGCAGGGGGGACTAGCGGCCTACGAGCAGTACTTC. Protein sequence: CSAPLQGGLAAYEQYF.

The chain recombines TRBV20-1 with TRBJ2-3; maybe TRBD2 (6 bases). The V end was cut by 6 bases, the J end by 2 bases, with 12 bases between. CDR1 DFQATT and CDR2 SNEGSKA come from the germline V gene (reference sequence). This CDR3 comprises 13 residues. CDR3 protein: CSARDFATDTQYF. CDR3 nucleotide sequence: TGCAGTGCCCGGGACTTTGCCACAGATACGCAGTATTTT.

This clonotype was counted only a few times. The chain couples TRBV6-2 or TRBV6-3 to TRBJ2-3, with 7 bases matching TRBD1. Germline V lookup: CDR1 MNHEY, CDR2 SVGEGT. The CDR3 runs to 15 residues. J gave up 7 bases and V 5 bases, and 12 bases lay outside the gene matches. Written as DNA, the CDR3 is TGTGCCAGCAGTCCTAGACAGGGATCCCCTAATACGCAGTATTTT. Translated: CASSPRQGSPNTQYF.

This clonotype was found a few times. The chain links TRBV20-1 to TRBJ2-1; 8 bases fit TRBD2. The V and J ends lost 0 bases and 7 bases, in that order; junction bases with no gene match: 8. Germline V gene sequence: CDR1 DFQATT, CDR2 SNEGSKA (reference sequence). The CDR3 contains 15 residues. This CDR3 is CSARDRLAIPNEQFF. The CDR3 DNA sequence: TGCAGTGCTAGAGATCGACTAGCGATCCCAAATGAGCAGTTCTTC.

The genes are TRBV27 and TRBJ2-1; D gene unclear. Germline V CDR1 and CDR2: MNHEY, SMNVEV (reference sequence). The CDR3 is 16 amino acids. Trimming shortened V by 5 bases and J by 4 bases, and 18 bases separated the two germline ends. CDR3 region: CASSPPTGATYNEQFF. The CDR3 nucleotides are TGTGCCAGCAGTCCCCCTACCGGCGCTACGTACAATGAGCAGTTCTTC.